This T cell receptor (beta chain) was recorded in a study of blood T cell repertoires in COVID-19. Sequencing was performed with immunoSEQ multiplex PCR; in TCRdb, only in-frame clones are kept and a portion is missing. Here the sample spans approximately 84,000 clones, 75% to 85% being singletons. The V end lost 4 bases, the J end lost 2 bases, and 26 bases lay between the germline ends. Germline V CDR1 and CDR2: KGHDR, SFDVKD. The CDR3 runs 19 residues. This TCR came from a woman over 75 with acute or convalescent COVID-19. Sequenced material: peripheral blood. The genes are TRBV24-1 and TRBJ2-7; D may be TRBD2 (6 bases). The CDR3 loop reads CATSDRGTRVSGDPYEQYF. In DNA, the CDR3 is TGTGCCACCAGTGACCGCGGGACCCGGGTATCGGGAGACCCCTACGAGCAGTACTTC.